This T cell receptor beta chain came from a study of blood T cell repertoires in COVID-19. Study as a whole: The origin of the acute and convalescent COVID-19 samples was the United States, Italy and Spain. Nucleic acid was either cDNA or gDNA, and it came from T cells, B-cell-depleted T cells, or PBMCs.

The CDR3 sequence is 15 residues long. Per the authors' pipeline: Scientists estimated how many nucleated cells there were by amplifying reference gene primers. Some clones are missing from TCRdb's copy, which holds only in-frame ones; the method was immunoSEQ multiplex PCR. For V, J and clone size, that table is used; D and trimming come from the DNA. The sample includes over 110,000 clones, under 80% of them seen just once. This TCR came from a man older than 75 with acute or convalescent COVID-19. The sequencing input was peripheral blood. V is TRBV21-1 and J is TRBJ2-7; the D call of TRBD1 is as the table states it, not checked on the DNA. TRBV21-1 is a documented pseudogene. CDR3 in amino acids: CASSHRTGKPYEQYF. The CDR3 bases are TGTGCCAGCAGCCACAGGACAGGGAAACCCTACGAGCAGTACTTC.